This TCR beta chain was retrieved from a study of cytomegalovirus exposure and HLA in healthy donors. The PCR was carried out with 60 Vbeta primers and 13 Jbeta primers. TCRdb keeps only in-frame clones here, not all; method: immunoSEQ multiplex PCR. The sample has around 100,000 clones; roughly 84% are singletons. Sequenced sample: PBMCs. This TCR derives from a woman between 18 and 29 years old in good health and CMV-seronegative.

This CDR3 reads CASSIGAGGGQETQYF. Here the CDR3 DNA reads TGTGCCAGTAGTATTGGCGCGGGAGGGGGCCAAGAGACCCAGTACTTC. V gene TRBV19 combines with J gene TRBJ2-5; 9 nucleotides line up with TRBD2. The V segment lost 3 bases and the J segment 1 base; nucleotides outside the gene matches: 6. From germline, CDR1 is LNHDA and CDR2 SQIVND (reference sequence). This CDR3 has 16 amino acids.